One T cell receptor beta chain is described in this entry. Its antigen is currently unknown. These data originate in a study of T-cell reconstitution after alpha-beta-depleted transplantation in children. General observations from the study: T-cell counts and diversity at one year following transplant were attributed mainly to newly produced T cells. At around two months after transplant, the alpha-beta T cells were reportedly derived from several hundred expanded clones that came from non-depleted graft cells. At day 60, the high TCRbeta diversity found in some patients originated from recipient T cells and thymic progenitors that had survived.

The TCRbeta library was prepared with unique molecular identifiers. TCRdb passed the PCR reads through MiXCR, listing each CDR3 protein once. The table shows approximately 210,000 distinct CDR3 sequences, with approximately 17% occurring only once. The CDR3 contains 16 residues. Trimming left V 1 base short and J 0 bases short, with 10 bases between. Germline assignment: CDR1 SEHNR and CDR2 FQNEAQ (reference sequence). Material: PBMCs, mostly from graft donor cells, obtained 360 days after TCRalphabeta/CD19-depleted stem cell transplant. The chain uses TRBV7-9 and TRBJ2-1; D not resolved. The TCR comes from a male patient between 2 and 9 years old who had a stem cell transplant for acute lymphoblastic leukemia, so the T cells may come from the graft donor. In nucleotides, the CDR3 is TGTGCCAGCAGCTTAGACGGCGGAAACTCCTACAATGAGCAGTTCTTC. Its protein is CASSLDGGNSYNEQFF.